Listed below are T cell receptor beta chains from one sample, sequenced in a study of T cell responses to AZD1222 COVID-19 vaccine. Clones were read by immunoSEQ multiplex PCR, and TCRdb kept only the in-frame ones, dropping some. The sample lists under 200,000 clones; about nine tenths were seen once. This material consisted of peripheral blood, taken on day 0 of AZD1222 vaccination. The source is an adult in good health. CDR3s include the opening cysteine and the closing phenylalanine or tryptophan. The order of the fields is clone size, V gene, J gene, CDR3 protein. Size values are once, few and many counts, or a class for expanded clones, and some rows have none.

-	TRBV19	TRBJ2-7	CASSMEGTKTYEQYF
-	TRBV11-2	TRBJ1-6	CASSPPQSSYNSPLHF
-	TRBV6-5	TRBJ2-7	CASRVYRDIYEQYF
-	TRBV6-5	TRBJ1-6	CASRLWGQGNSPLHF
-	TRBV5-1	TRBJ1-1	CASSLANRNTEAFF
once	TRBV7-8	TRBJ1-2	CASSLSSDSIYGYTF
-	TRBV4-1	TRBJ1-2	CASSQVGGLSYGYTF
-	TRBV19	TRBJ1-5	CAGGIPSKQPQHF
-	TRBV3-1/TRBV3-2	TRBJ1-1	CASSPERGWTEAFF
-	TRBV10-3	TRBJ2-2	CAISWDNTGELFF
-	TRBV5-5	TRBJ1-2	CASSAAGTGGYLNYGYTF
-	TRBV5-1	TRBJ2-5	CASSLVPSGSETQYF
-	TRBV11-2	TRBJ1-2	CASSRGGSPLGYTF
-	TRBV6-5	TRBJ2-2	CASRPDRWTGELFF
-	TRBV6-2/TRBV6-3	TRBJ1-2	CASSSGIDYGYTF
-	TRBV20-1	TRBJ1-1	CSASRGGNTEAFF
-	TRBV18	TRBJ1-2	CASSPPGAGGYTF
few	TRBV2	TRBJ2-7	CASSGPGTKYEQYF
-	TRBV14	TRBJ2-3	CASSLYSGGAPDTQYF
-	TRBV2	TRBJ2-1	CASSEGLGYNEQFF
-	TRBV20-1	TRBJ1-1	CSVKRNTEAFF
-	TRBV6-2/TRBV6-3	TRBJ2-7	CASSRGYEQYF
-	TRBV9	TRBJ1-1	CASSVEGAEAFF
-	TRBV4-2	TRBJ2-1	CASSQDLNEQFF
-	TRBV3-1/TRBV3-2	TRBJ1-2	CASSLRLLGAYGYTF
-	TRBV6-6	TRBJ1-2	CASSYSSPRDGYTF
-	TRBV20-1	TRBJ2-1	CSARRDNEQFF
-	TRBV5-1	TRBJ2-3	CASRSGLGGDTQYF
-	TRBV9	TRBJ2-1	CASSVRGAFDNNEQFF
-	TRBV7-8	TRBJ2-1	CASSLAQGVGWNEQFF
few	TRBV27	TRBJ1-3	CASSPGGFGTIYF
-	TRBV27	TRBJ1-6	CASRDAGRHSPLHF
-	TRBV5-1	TRBJ1-2	CASSLDEDYYGYTF
-	TRBV11-3	TRBJ1-4	CASSPDTFNEKLFF
-	TRBV5-4	TRBJ1-4	CASSFSDRRNEKLFF
-	TRBV28	TRBJ2-1	CASSTSYNEQFF